This entry features one TCR beta chain sequence. Its antigen is still unknown. The record has no base qualities; no much larger clone is one base away. This sample is part of a study of blood T cell repertoires in COVID-19 (dated by TCRdb to 2018 to 2020). Regarding the study in general: Samples from collaborators originated in the United States, Italy and Spain and spanned both the acute and convalescent phases of COVID-19. Samples were obtained from the ongoing ImmuneRACE study (first 160 participants) and from over a thousand subjects provided by 6 global collaborators. Deeply sampled blood TCRbeta repertoires from subjects exposed to, actively infected with, or recovered from COVID-19 were included in the dataset. Where HLA class I and class II types were available, the types were taken from metadata supplied by the sample provider, not from assay-based typing. The repertoires were released in a freely available public database meant as a resource for research on the immune response to SARS-CoV-2. The material from the prospective study consisted of cDNA or gDNA derived from T cells, B-cell-depleted T cells, or PBMCs. A de-identified subject ID, COVID-19 status, age in years and sex were almost always included in the sample metadata. Study-wide conclusions, independent of this receptor: The quantity of clinical and demographic metadata differed by source and by participant and was supplied without curation.

In Seattle, one collaborating source enrolled patients while the infection was active and tracked those patients longitudinally over the course of disease. The collaborating institutions used their own protocols to collect whole blood in K2EDTA tubes. For TCRbeta analysis, collaborators shipped samples in one of three forms: frozen whole blood, isolated PBMCs, or DNA extracted from either of those sample types. The immunoSEQ Assay, a bias-controlled multiplex PCR, was used to amplify TCRbeta CDR3 regions from genomic DNA. The authors' analysis ran thus. Within the assay, amplification of reference gene primers was used to estimate how many nucleated cells each sample contained. Sequence reads were collapsed and filtered to measure the absolute abundance of every unique TCRbeta CDR3 rearrangement. For each sample, productive Simpson clonality was calculated as the square root of Simpson's diversity index across productive rearrangements. TCRdb stores this immuneACCESS table with in-frame sequences only. Part of the clones is absent; in the studies checked, under half of the shortfall reflects unresolved V genes, and no reason is known for the rest. V and J calls and clone size are those listed in that table; D and trimming were worked out from the DNA. For this sample the table gives about 480,000 clones, of which roughly 89% were detected only once. The ten largest make up roughly 0.84% of the sample.

The CDR3 runs 15 amino acids, cysteine and phenylalanine included. Here the CDR3 DNA is all that survives: 45 bases in frame from base 1. Sequences MNHEY (CDR1) and SVGAGI (CDR2) are obtained from the germline V gene. V gives up 7 bases and J gives up 5 bases, and the segment between their germline ends measures 15 bases. The receptor was isolated from a man aged 18 to 30 with COVID-19, enrolled during active disease. Sequencing used peripheral blood. The chain is encoded by TRBV6-5 joined to TRBJ1-6, with a tentative D gene TRBD1 over 6 matching bases. The DNA sequence is as follows: TGTGCCAGCACAAGTGGGGGCACCCATAATTCACCCCTCCACTTT. This is translated as CASTSGGTHNSPLHF.